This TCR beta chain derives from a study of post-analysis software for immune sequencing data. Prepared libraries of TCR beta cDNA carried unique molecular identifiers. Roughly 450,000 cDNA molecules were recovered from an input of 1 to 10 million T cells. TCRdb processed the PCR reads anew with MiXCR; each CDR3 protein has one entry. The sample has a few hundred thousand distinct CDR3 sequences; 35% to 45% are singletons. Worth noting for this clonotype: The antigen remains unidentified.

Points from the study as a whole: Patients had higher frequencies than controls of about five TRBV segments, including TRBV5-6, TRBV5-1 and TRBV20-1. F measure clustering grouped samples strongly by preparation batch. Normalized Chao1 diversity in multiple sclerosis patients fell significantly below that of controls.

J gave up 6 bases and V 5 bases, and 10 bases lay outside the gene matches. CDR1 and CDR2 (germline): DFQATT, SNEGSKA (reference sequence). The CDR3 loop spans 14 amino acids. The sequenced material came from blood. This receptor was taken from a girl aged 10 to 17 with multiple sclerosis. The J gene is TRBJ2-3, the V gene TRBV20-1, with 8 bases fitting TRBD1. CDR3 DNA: TGCAGTGCTGGGGGACAGGTTCTTGAGGATACGCAGTATTTT. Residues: CSAGGQVLEDTQYF.